The clone carrying this TCR beta chain was seen many times. CDR3 length equals 13 residues. V lost 7 bases to trimming and J lost 5 bases, with 11 bases between them. CDR1 is SGHNT, CDR2 YENEEA, per germline. Amplification yielded TCR beta CDR3 regions, with RNA transcripts as the source. First-round RT-PCR of the TCR CDR3 relied on the HTBI primer set. MiXCR, run by TCRdb on the multiplex PCR reads, gives a single entry per CDR3 protein. The sample includes approximately 600,000 distinct CDR3 sequences, over 11% of them seen just once. This record belongs to a study of T cells in Graves' hyperthyroidism and ophthalmopathy.

This clonotype originated in a woman younger than 45 with Graves' hyperthyroidism that later progressed to Graves' ophthalmopathy. The chain has TRBV11-3 and TRBJ2-2, with a possible D match to TRBD2 (5 bases). Material: blood. The DNA of the CDR3 is TGTGCCAGCACCGGGATGAGAACCGGGGAGCTGTTTTTT. Translation: CASTGMRTGELFF.